These 7 T cell receptor beta chains were all obtained from the same sample, sequenced in a study of cytomegalovirus exposure and HLA in healthy donors. Repertoires were generated with immunoSEQ multiplex PCR, while TCRdb's copy carries only in-frame clones and drops some. The sample holds some 150,000 clones; about 91% are singletons and the top ten take about 4.9%. The sample comprised PBMCs. The receptor set was obtained from a man aged 18 to 29 in good health and CMV-seropositive.

The V gene is TRBV10-3, the J gene TRBJ2-7, with a tentative D call TRBD2 (6 bases). CDR1 and CDR2 (germline): ENHRY, SYGVKD. CDR3 length equals 17 residues. V dropped 2 bases and J dropped 0 bases, with 17 bases sitting between them. The CDR3 coding sequence is TGTGCCATCAGTGAGATAATGGGGAGGCCCGACTCCTACGAGCAGTACTTC. This encodes CAISEIMGRPDSYEQYF.

This sequence joins TRBV10-1 and TRBJ1-4; weak D call: TRBD1 (5 bases). There are 13 residues in the CDR3. The V end was cut by 4 bases, the J end by 8 bases, with 11 bases between. Germline-derived CDR1 and CDR2 are WNHNN and SYGVQD (reference sequence). The DNA for the CDR3 is TGCGCCAGCAGTGGACAGTTAGGAGAAAAACTGTTTTTT. Its protein is CASSGQLGEKLFF.

This rearrangement joins TRBV5-6 to TRBJ1-4; TRBD1 matches at 7 bases. Germline values: CDR1 SGHDT, CDR2 YYEEEE. Losses at the gene ends were 2 bases for V and 8 bases for J; bases not matched to a gene: 3. The CDR3 contains 13 residues. CDR3 DNA: TGTGCCAGCAGCTTAACAGGGGAGGAAAAACTGTTTTTT. Translated: CASSLTGEEKLFF. Full variable domain (missing parts from reference TRBV5-6 and TRBJ1-4): DAGVTQSPTHLIKTRGQQVTLRCSPKSGHDTVSWYQQALGQGPQFIFQYYEEEERQRGNFPDRFSGHQFPNYSSELNVNALLLGDSALYLCASSLTGEEKLFFGSGTQLSVL.

Written as DNA, the CDR3 is TGCGCCAGCAGCGCAAGCATGAACACTGAAGCTTTCTTT. This codes for CASSASMNTEAFF. V usage is TRBV5-1 and J usage is TRBJ1-1; D remains unclear. The germline gives CDR1 SGHRS, CDR2 YFSETQ. V was trimmed by 4 bases and J by 0 bases, leaving 7 bases between them. The CDR3 sequence is 13 residues long.

V gene TRBV6-6 combines with J gene TRBJ2-3; TRBD2 matches at 10 bases. The V gene's germline CDR1 is MNHNY and CDR2 SVGAGI (reference sequence). Germline trimming cut 2 bases from V and 6 bases from J; bases unmatched to any gene: 5. The CDR3 is 15 residues long. The CDR3 loop is CASSYPSGGADTQYF. For the CDR3, the DNA is TGTGCCAGCAGTTACCCTAGCGGGGGAGCGGATACGCAGTATTTT.

This sequence joins TRBV19 and TRBJ1-2; TRBD1 agrees at 7 bases. V trimming: 3 bases; J trimming: 3 bases; junction bases outside the gene matches: 10. The CDR3 is 16 amino acids. Germline-derived CDR1 and CDR2 are LNHDA and SQIVND (reference sequence). The CDR3 nucleotides read TGTGCCAGTAGTATCCAAATATTCGACAGGGACTATGGCTACACCTTC. Amino acids: CASSIQIFDRDYGYTF.

The V gene is TRBV9, the J gene TRBJ1-1; D is unclear. The germline V and J ends were trimmed by 0 bases and 8 bases, with 14 bases remaining between them. The length of the CDR3 is 14 residues. CDR1 SGDLS and CDR2 YYNGEE come from the germline V gene. The CDR3 spells CASSVVVSGPEAFF. The CDR3 DNA sequence: TGTGCCAGCAGCGTAGTTGTGAGTGGGCCGGAAGCTTTCTTT.